The 18 T cell receptor beta chains below come from one sample, sequenced in a study of graft-versus-host responses after intestinal transplantation. Profiling relied on immunoSEQ multiplex PCR, and the TCRdb table lists in-frame clones only, not all of them. The table lists roughly 80,000 clones, around 87% of them singletons. The antigens of these receptors remain unknown. The material sequenced was unstimulated CD8+ T cells sorted from spleen or lymph node cells, taken before transplant. The source of these receptors is a human donor who was the organ donor for an intestinal transplant.

The V and J genes are TRBV21-1 and TRBJ1-6. TRBV21-1 is described as a pseudogene. This CDR3 has 13 residues. Here the CDR3 reads CASSIMRSSPLHF. CDR3 coding DNA: TGTGCCAGCAGCATTATGAGAAGTTCACCCCTCCACTTT.

The chain links TRBV6-1 to TRBJ2-5, with 15 bases aligning to TRBD2. The germline V gene has CDR1 MNHNS and CDR2 SASEGT. CDR3 size: 15 residues. V lost 4 bases and J lost 4; bases outside the gene matches: 1. CDR3 sequence: CASSGTSGGAETQYF. CDR3 bases: TGTGCCAGCAGTGGGACTAGCGGGGGGGCAGAGACCCAGTACTTC.

The CDR3 region has the DNA TGTGCCAGCAGCTCCCGACAGGGGGCCCCAGATACGCAGTATTTT. Translating it yields CASSSRQGAPDTQYF. This rearrangement joins TRBV9 to TRBJ2-3; the match to TRBD1 covers 10 bases. The V segment lost 4 bases and the J segment 4 bases; nucleotides outside the gene matches: 6. The CDR3 has 15 residues. Germline CDR1 and CDR2: SGDLS and YYNGEE.

The chain combines TRBV11-2 with TRBJ1-2; weak D call: TRBD1 (5 bases). In germline, CDR1 is SGHAT, CDR2 FQNNGV. The V and J ends lost 3 bases and 5 bases respectively, with 10 bases between them. This CDR3 contains 13 residues. The CDR3 DNA reads TGTGCCAGCAGCTTCGGGGCATTTTATGGCTACACCTTC. This codes for CASSFGAFYGYTF.

V usage is TRBV4-2 and J usage is TRBJ2-1; no definite D call. The germline V gene encodes CDR1 LGHNA and CDR2 YNFKEQ. Trimming took off 2 bases at V and 4 bases at J, with 9 bases between the two ends. The CDR3 is 14 residues long. This chain's CDR3 is CASSQFVTYNEQFF. The CDR3 DNA sequence: TGTGCCAGCAGCCAATTTGTAACGTACAATGAGCAGTTCTTC.

This clone was picked up a small number of times. The chain links TRBV9 to TRBJ1-6; D call uncertain. Trimming removed 0 bases at V and 8 bases at J, with 9 bases between. The CDR3 has 14 amino acids. From germline, CDR1 is SGDLS and CDR2 YYNGEE. The CDR3 DNA sequence: TGTGCCAGCAGCGTAGATAGGACGTATTCACCCCTCCACTTT. It specifies CASSVDRTYSPLHF.

The V and J genes are TRBV10-3 and TRBJ1-5; D is perhaps TRBD1 (5 bases). V lost 10 bases and J lost 4, with 20 bases in between. Germline V gene data show CDR1 as ENHRY and CDR2 as SYGVKD. This CDR3 has 15 amino acids. For the CDR3, the DNA is TGTGCCACCCAGAAAGTCGGGGCTTTGAATCAGCCCCAGCATTTT. It yields the protein CATQKVGALNQPQHF.

J is TRBJ1-1 and V is TRBV5-4; a possible D gene is TRBD1 (5 bases). With 0 bases removed from V and 4 bases from J, the gap between germline ends came to 10 bases. The germline V gene has CDR1 SGHNT and CDR2 YYREEE (reference sequence). This CDR3 contains 14 residues. The CDR3, as DNA: TGTGCCAGCAGCTTGGAGTTGAGGGGCACTGAAGCTTTCTTT. This gives the protein CASSLELRGTEAFF.

The chain employs TRBV27 and TRBJ2-7; D may be TRBD1 or TRBD2 (5 bases each). The CDR3 is 15 amino acids. V lost 3 bases and J 2 bases, leaving 14 bases between the germline ends. Germline V CDR1 and CDR2: MNHEY, SMNVEV (reference sequence). The CDR3 loop is CASSFSWQGAYEQYF. CDR3 nucleotides: TGTGCCAGCAGTTTCTCTTGGCAGGGAGCCTACGAGCAGTACTTC.

There are a few counts of this clone. The chain carries TRBV5-6 and TRBJ1-2, with a weak D call TRBD1 (6 bases). This CDR3 contains 13 residues. Germline assignment: CDR1 SGHDT and CDR2 YYEEEE. V lost 0 bases and J lost 6, with 9 bases in between. The CDR3 spells CASSLEQGHGYTF. The CDR3 DNA reads as TGTGCCAGCAGCTTGGAACAGGGCCATGGCTACACCTTC.

The chain joins TRBV6-5 to TRBJ2-7; D might be TRBD2 (6 bases). The CDR3 is 12 amino acids. V gave up 10 bases and J gave up 4 bases, with 14 bases separating them. CDR1 and CDR2 from the germline V gene are MNHEY and SVGAGI. The CDR3 is CATWGVLYEQYF. The CDR3 DNA is TGTGCCACCTGGGGGGTTTTGTACGAGCAGTACTTC.

The rearrangement links TRBV27 to TRBJ1-1; 9 bases fit TRBD1. J lost 5 bases, V lost 7 bases, and 8 bases had no gene match. In germline, CDR1 is MNHEY, CDR2 SMNVEV (reference sequence). There are 14 residues in the CDR3. CDR3 in DNA: TGTGCCAGCAAAACAGGGGGCTGGAGAACTGAAGCTTTCTTT. It encodes CASKTGGWRTEAFF.

The chain combines TRBV6-1 with TRBJ2-3; D unresolved. This CDR3 is built from 14 residues. The V end was cut by 6 bases, the J end by 0 bases, with 10 bases between. In germline, CDR1 is MNHNS, CDR2 SASEGT. This CDR3 is CASSKGPSTDTQYF. The CDR3 DNA follows: TGTGCCAGCAGCAAAGGCCCTAGCACAGATACGCAGTATTTT.

V is TRBV5-6 and J is TRBJ1-1, with TRBD1 as a possible D gene (5 bases). CDR1 and CDR2 (germline): SGHDT, YYEEEE. The ends were cut back, 4 bases at V and 1 base at J, with 11 bases in the middle. The CDR3 extends over 14 amino acids. The CDR3 DNA sequence: TGTGCCAGCAGCCGGGGCGCGGCGAACACTGAAGCTTTCTTT. Translating it yields CASSRGAANTEAFF.

The chain is built from TRBV5-6 and TRBJ2-7; 9 bases map to TRBD2. Trimming at V came to 3 bases and at J to 5 bases, leaving 18 bases not matched to a gene. Per germline, CDR1 SGHDT and CDR2 YYEEEE. The CDR3 extends over 18 amino acids. The CDR3 DNA follows: TGTGCCAGCAGCTCCTCGGGGAAGCGGGGGGTCCCGGCGCACGAGCAGTACTTC. Residues: CASSSSGKRGVPAHEQYF.

The rearrangement joins TRBV19 to TRBJ2-1, with 10 positions matching TRBD1. Per the germline V gene, CDR1 is LNHDA and CDR2 is SQIVND (reference sequence). The trim removed 6 bases at V and 8 bases at J, leaving 10 bases unmatched. This CDR3 is 15 amino acids long. The CDR3 bases are TGTGCCAGTAGCAACCGGGACAGGGGTTACTATGAGCAGTTCTTC. Protein sequence: CASSNRDRGYYEQFF.

V is TRBV27 and J is TRBJ1-5; unclear D gene. The CDR3 length is 14 residues. The germline CDR1 and CDR2 sequences are MNHEY and SMNVEV (reference sequence). Trimming stripped 8 bases from V and 0 bases from J, with 11 bases between. CDR3 protein: CASAPPYSNQPQHF. The CDR3 coding sequence is TGTGCCAGCGCCCCTCCCTATAGCAATCAGCCCCAGCATTTT.

The V gene is TRBV7-9, the J gene TRBJ1-1, with TRBD1 as a possible D gene (5 bases). Trimming took off 5 bases at V and 3 bases at J, with 16 bases between the two ends. The CDR3 runs to 15 residues. Germline V CDR1 and CDR2: SEHNR, FQNEAQ (reference sequence). Here the CDR3 reads CASSLSGVGDTEAFF. CDR3 bases: TGTGCCAGCAGCCTATCCGGGGTGGGGGACACTGAAGCTTTCTTT.